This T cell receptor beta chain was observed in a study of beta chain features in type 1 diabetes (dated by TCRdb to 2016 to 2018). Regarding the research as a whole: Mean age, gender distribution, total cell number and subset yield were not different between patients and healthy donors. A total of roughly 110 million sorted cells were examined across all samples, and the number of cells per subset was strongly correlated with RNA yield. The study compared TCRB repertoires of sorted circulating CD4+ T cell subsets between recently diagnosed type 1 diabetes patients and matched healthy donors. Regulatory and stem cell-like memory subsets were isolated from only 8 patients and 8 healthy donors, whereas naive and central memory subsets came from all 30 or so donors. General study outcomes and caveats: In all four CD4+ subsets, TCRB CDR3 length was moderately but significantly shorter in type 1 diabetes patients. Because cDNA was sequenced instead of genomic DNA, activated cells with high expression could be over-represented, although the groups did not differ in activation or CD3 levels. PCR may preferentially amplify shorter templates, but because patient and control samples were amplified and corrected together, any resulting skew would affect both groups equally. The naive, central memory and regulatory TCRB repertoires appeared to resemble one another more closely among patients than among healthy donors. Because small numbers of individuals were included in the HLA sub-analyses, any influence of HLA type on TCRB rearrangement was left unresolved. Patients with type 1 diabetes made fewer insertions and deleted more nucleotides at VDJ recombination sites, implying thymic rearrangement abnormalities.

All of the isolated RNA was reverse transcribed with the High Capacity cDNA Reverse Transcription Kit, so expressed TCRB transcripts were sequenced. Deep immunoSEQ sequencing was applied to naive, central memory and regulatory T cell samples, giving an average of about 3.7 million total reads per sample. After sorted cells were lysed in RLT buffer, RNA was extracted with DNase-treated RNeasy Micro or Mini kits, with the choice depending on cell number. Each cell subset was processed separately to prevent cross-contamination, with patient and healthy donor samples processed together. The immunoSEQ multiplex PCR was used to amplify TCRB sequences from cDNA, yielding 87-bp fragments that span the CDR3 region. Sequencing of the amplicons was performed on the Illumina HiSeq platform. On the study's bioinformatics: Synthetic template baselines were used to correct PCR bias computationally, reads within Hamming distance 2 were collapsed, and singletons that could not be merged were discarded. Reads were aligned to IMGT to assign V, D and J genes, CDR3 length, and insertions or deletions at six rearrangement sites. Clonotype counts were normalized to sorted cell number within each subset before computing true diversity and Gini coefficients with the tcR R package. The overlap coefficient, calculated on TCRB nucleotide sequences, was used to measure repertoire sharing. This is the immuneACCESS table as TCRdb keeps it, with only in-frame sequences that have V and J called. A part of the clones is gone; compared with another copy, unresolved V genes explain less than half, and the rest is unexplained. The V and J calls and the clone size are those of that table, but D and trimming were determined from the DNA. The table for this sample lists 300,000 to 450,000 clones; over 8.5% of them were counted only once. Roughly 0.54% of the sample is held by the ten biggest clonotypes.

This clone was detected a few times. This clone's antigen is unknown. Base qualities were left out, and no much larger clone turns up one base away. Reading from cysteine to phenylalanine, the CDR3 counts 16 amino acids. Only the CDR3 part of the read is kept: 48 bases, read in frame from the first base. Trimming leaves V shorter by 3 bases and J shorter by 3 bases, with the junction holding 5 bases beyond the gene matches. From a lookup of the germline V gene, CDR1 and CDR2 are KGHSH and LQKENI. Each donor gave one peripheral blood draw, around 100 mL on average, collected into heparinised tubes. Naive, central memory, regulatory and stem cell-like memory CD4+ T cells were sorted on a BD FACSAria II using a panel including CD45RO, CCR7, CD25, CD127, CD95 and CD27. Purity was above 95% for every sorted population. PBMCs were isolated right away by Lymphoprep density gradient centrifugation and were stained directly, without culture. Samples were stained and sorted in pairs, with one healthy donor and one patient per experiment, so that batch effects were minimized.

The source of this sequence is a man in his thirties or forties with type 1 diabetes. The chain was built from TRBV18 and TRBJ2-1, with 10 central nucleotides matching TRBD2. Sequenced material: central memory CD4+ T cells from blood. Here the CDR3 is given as CASSPRTSGNYNEQFF. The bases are TGTGCCAGCTCACCGCGGACTAGCGGTAACTACAATGAGCAGTTCTTC. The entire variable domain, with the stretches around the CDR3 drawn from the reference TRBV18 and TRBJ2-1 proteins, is NAGVMQNPRHLVRRRGQEARLRCSPMKGHSHVYWYRQLPEEGLKFMVYLQKENIIDESGMPKERFSAEFPKEGPSILRIQQVVRGDSAAYFCASSPRTSGNYNEQFFGPGTRLTVL.